This TCR beta chain was sequenced during a study of STAT5B mutations in CD4+ large granular lymphocyte leukemia. Authors' data handling: A productive frequency of 2.59 x 10-5 was the lowest detectable. TCRdb keeps only in-frame clones here, not all; method: immunoSEQ multiplex PCR. V, J and clone size are those of that table, while D and trimming were read from the DNA. The sample carries around 30,000 clones, roughly 70% recorded once. A word on this clone: Antigen: not known.

Regarding the study as a whole: Patient CD4-sorted repertoires looked more clonal than healthy CD4+ repertoires, even without putative leukemic clones. Compared with healthy controls (2/35), patient top clones favored TRBV06 (8/27). No patients shared main leukemic clonotypes, though about 26% appeared at low frequency elsewhere.

V lost 6 bases, J lost 7 bases, and 19 bases lay in between. The CDR3 spans 14 residues. Germline lookup yields CDR1 LNHDA and CDR2 SQIVND (reference sequence). This receptor was taken from a human donor in good health. The chain uses TRBV19 and TRBJ2-7; D is possibly TRBD1 or TRBD2 (6 bases each). The sequenced sample consisted of CD4+ T cells from blood buffy coats. Written as DNA, the CDR3 is TGTGCCAGTAGACCGGGGGCGGGGTCTCGGGAGCAGTACTTC. This gives the protein CASRPGAGSREQYF.